A selection of T cell receptor beta chains follows, all from one sample in a study of blood T cell repertoires in COVID-19. This table comes from immunoSEQ multiplex PCR, and its TCRdb copy is limited to in-frame clones, with some not included. Found here are approximately 280,000 clones, roughly nine tenths of them singletons; the top ten hold 5.5% to 7%. What was sequenced was PBMCs or T cells enriched from blood (not recorded which). Receptors originate from a woman in her 40s who had recovered from COVID-19. Each CDR3 is given with its conserved first and last residue. Fields, in order: D gene, J gene, V gene, clone size, CDR3 DNA, CDR3 protein. The D gene is left open where the match is weak. Clone size, where shown, is once, few, many, or a class for clones that have expanded.

>TRBD2|TRBJ2-1|TRBV4-2|.
TGTGCCAGCAGCCAAGGACTAGCGGGCAATGAGCAGTTCTTC
CASSQGLAGNEQFF
>.|TRBJ2-7|TRBV10-3|.
TGTGCCATCAGTGACAGGCAACACACCCCTAACGAGCAGTACTTC
CAISDRQHTPNEQYF
>.|TRBJ1-5|TRBV5-6|once
TGTGCCAGCAGCTTTCGCGGGGGGAATCAGCCCCAGCATTTT
CASSFRGGNQPQHF
>TRBD2|TRBJ2-5|TRBV5-1|.
TGCGCCAGCAGCTTGTTAGCGGGCATGGGGGAGACCCAGTACTTC
CASSLLAGMGETQYF
>TRBD1|TRBJ2-7|TRBV4-3|.
TGCGCCAGCAGCCAAGACTGGGGTATTGGGACAGACTACGAGCAGTACTTC
CASSQDWGIGTDYEQYF
>TRBD2|TRBJ2-7|TRBV7-6|few
TGTGCCAGCAGCCCCTCTAGCGGGAGCTCCTACGAGCAGTACTTC
CASSPSSGSSYEQYF
>.|TRBJ2-2|TRBV7-9|.
TGTGCCAGCAGCCTCGAGCGTTACGGGGAGCTGTTTTTT
CASSLERYGELFF
>.|TRBJ2-3|TRBV2|.
TGTGCCAGCAGGGCCGGGACTAGCACAGATACGCAGTATTTT
CASRAGTSTDTQYF
>.|TRBJ1-2|TRBV19|.
TGTGCCAGTAGTATCGGGACTCTAGGCCCACGCTATGGCTACACCTTC
CASSIGTLGPRYGYTF
>.|TRBJ2-7|TRBV4-1|.
TGCGCCAGCAGCCAAGATAGAGGGTATCTATACGAGCAGTACTTC
CASSQDRGYLYEQYF
>TRBD2|TRBJ2-2|TRBV4-1|.
TGCGCCAGCAGCGCCGGGGTAGCGGGGAACACCGGGGAGCTGTTTTTT
CASSAGVAGNTGELFF
>TRBD2|TRBJ2-7|TRBV7-9|.
TGTGCCAGCAGCTCGGTCTTGGGACTAGCTGACAACGAGCAGTACTTC
CASSSVLGLADNEQYF
>TRBD1|TRBJ2-3|TRBV7-9|.
TGTGCGAGCAGACCGGGACAGAGCACAGATACGCAGTATTTT
CASRPGQSTDTQYF
>TRBD1|TRBJ2-5|TRBV29-1|.
TGCAGCTTACTATTGCCCCACAGGGGAGAGACCCAGTACTTC
CSLLLPHRGETQYF
>TRBD1|TRBJ2-7|TRBV24-1|.
TGTGCCACCAGTGACCCCGGGACAGGGACCTACGAGCAGTACTTC
CATSDPGTGTYEQYF
>TRBD1|TRBJ1-1|TRBV28|.
TGTGCCAGTTGGACAGGGGGCACTGAAGCTTTCTTT
CASWTGGTEAFF
>TRBD1|TRBJ1-4|TRBV16|.
TGTGCCAGCAGCCGCGAGTGGGACAGGCTTTTTGAAAAACTGTTTTTT
CASSREWDRLFEKLFF
>.|TRBJ1-1|TRBV11-2|.
TGTGCCAGCAGCTTGGGGGGGCTCGCCGCTGAAGCTTTCTTT
CASSLGGLAAEAFF
>.|TRBJ2-2|TRBV28|.
TGTGCCAGCAGTTTCGCAGGGAATCCGAACACCGGGGAGCTGTTTTTT
CASSFAGNPNTGELFF
>TRBD2|TRBJ2-1|TRBV24-1|.
TGTGCCACCAGTGATCGGGGACTAGCGGGAGTAGCTGAGCAGTTCTTC
CATSDRGLAGVAEQFF
>TRBD2|TRBJ2-3|TRBV30|.
TGTGCCTGGAGGAAGCGGGAGGGCACAGATACGCAGTATTTT
CAWRKREGTDTQYF
>.|TRBJ2-1|TRBV9|.
TGTGCCAGCAGCGTAGCGTATCCGGGCAATGAGCAGTTCTTC
CASSVAYPGNEQFF
>.|TRBJ2-5|TRBV6-2/TRBV6-3|.
TGTGCCAGCAGTTTCCACGGGGAGACCCAGTACTTC
CASSFHGETQYF
>.|TRBJ1-5|TRBV28|.
TGTGCCAGCAGCGAACAGGGTAATCAGCCCCAGCATTTT
CASSEQGNQPQHF
>TRBD2|TRBJ2-5|TRBV28|.
TGTGCCAGCAGTTTCGGACTAGCGGGGTCCCAAGAGACCCAGTACTTC
CASSFGLAGSQETQYF